This T cell receptor beta chain was profiled in a study of T cell responses to AZD1222 COVID-19 vaccine. Study findings and constraints: Among spike-specific TCRs, nearly half reportedly target unmutated variant regions.

To note about this clone: Its antigen is unidentified.

Some clones are missing from TCRdb's copy, which holds only in-frame ones; the method was immunoSEQ multiplex PCR. Here the sample spans roughly 110,000 clones, 75% to 95% being singletons. Germline values: CDR1 SGDLS, CDR2 YYNGEE. This CDR3 has 16 residues. Trimming stripped 4 bases from V and 3 bases from J, with 18 bases between. This TCR was recovered from an adult who received the AZD1222 COVID-19 vaccine. V and J are TRBV9 and TRBJ2-3; D tentatively reads TRBD1 or TRBD2 (6 bases each). The specimen comprised peripheral blood, sampled 28 days after the second AZD1222 dose. The CDR3 protein is CASSLTGAAVTDTQYF. The CDR3 DNA reads TGTGCCAGCAGCCTCACGGGGGCCGCCGTAACAGATACGCAGTATTTT.